The T cell receptor (beta chain) under discussion was sequenced for a study of cytomegalovirus exposure and HLA in healthy donors. About this clone itself: Other DNA sequences in the sample encode the same CDR3.

Researchers ran the PCR with 60 Vbeta and 13 Jbeta primers. This table comes from immunoSEQ multiplex PCR, and its TCRdb copy is limited to in-frame clones, with some not included. Its listing shows 100,000 to 150,000 clones. Deletions cut 0 bases from V and 4 bases from J, with 7 bases between. The CDR3 totals 14 residues. CDR1 is SGHRS, CDR2 YFSETQ, per germline. The sample consisted of PBMCs. The source of this sequence is a woman aged 40 to 50 in good health and CMV-seronegative. The chain links TRBV5-1 to TRBJ1-4; a possible D gene is TRBD1 (5 bases). The CDR3 loop reads CASSLAGGNEKLFF. The CDR3 region has the DNA TGCGCCAGCAGCTTGGCGGGGGGTAATGAAAAACTGTTTTTT.